This is a list of T cell receptor beta chains from one sample in a study of PD-1 blockade in classical Hodgkin lymphoma. Produced via immunoSEQ multiplex PCR; TCRdb's table is partial and in-frame only. In the table there are about 30,000 clones, about 81% of which are singletons. The sample in question was peripheral blood mononuclear cells (PBMCs), obtained before the second cycle of nivolumab. The receptors shown here come from a human donor with classical Hodgkin lymphoma. Each CDR3 is given without its conserved first and last residue.

v_call cdr3_aa
TRBV19 ASSLSGISYNEQF
TRBV6-5 ASRTTSYEQY
TRBV6-6 ASSREYNEQF
TRBV10-2 ASSESRGTSTQY
TRBV14 ASSLYGTVQIF
TRBV5-1 ASSGQMNTEAF
TRBV7-2 ASSFGEGRAITEAF
TRBV28 ASSFLAVTNYGYT
TRBV4-3 ASSQDPSLNEQY
TRBV5-1 ASSSAIGVNEQF
TRBV7-2 ASSIAGTSGSYEQY
TRBV9 ASSDTNSPLH
TRBV5-6 ASSFLGQVFHEQY
TRBV4-3 ASSQGTLNTEAF
TRBV7-6 ASSWGRGAYNEQF
TRBV7-3 ASSLQGISTDTQY
TRBV5-1 ASSNLAGGKDEQF
TRBV6-6 ASSLGTGGNTEAF
TRBV5-5 ASSGTQSSYEQY
TRBV9 ASSVDGAGSPLH
TRBV7-6 ASSPLDGTDTQY
TRBV7-7 ASSLGRDSYEQY
TRBV11-3 ASSPPEERETQY
TRBV10-3 AISESNIPGGEGGYT
TRBV12-5 ASGLVLIGTQY
TRBV10-3 AISDREDTEAF
TRBV7-7 ASSLAMGDNEQF
TRBV2 ASNLYSALGQETQY
TRBV12-5 ASGLFTSGGFPLKRYNEQF
TRBV19 ASTRGRSQPNTEAF
TRBV7-9 ASSPPWGDEQF
TRBV7-9 ASSLLPLGELF
TRBV9 ASSKGGDRVRLEQF
TRBV28 ASSLSVRGGNTIY
TRBV18 ASSPTLGRLNSGNTIY
TRBV5-1 ASSFLDRGRDEQF
TRBV6-4 ASNQRGTDTQY
TRBV4-2 ASSPPWGDEQF
TRBV4-1 ASSQSLIRGSTYEQY